This T cell receptor (beta chain) was recorded in a study of early T cells in non-severe SARS-CoV-2 infection. Study background: Unpaired chains resulted from sequencing bulk RNA of unsorted whole blood.

TCRdb reanalysed the 5' RACE reads using MiXCR and keeps one entry per CDR3 protein. The sample lists more than 45,000 distinct CDR3 sequences; approximately 13% were seen once. Unmatched junction bases numbered 2, after V lost 7 bases and J lost 3 bases. CDR3 length: 12 residues. From germline, CDR1 is SQVTM and CDR2 ANQGSEA. This clonotype has ten or more counts. This receptor was obtained from an adult who was a healthcare worker with PCR-confirmed SARS-CoV-2 infection or an uninfected control (not recorded which). V usage is TRBV29-1 and J usage is TRBJ2-5; 10 bases line up with TRBD1. Input material: whole blood. In DNA, the CDR3 is TGCAGCGCTGGGACAGGGGAAGAGACCCAGTACTTC. Its protein product is CSAGTGEETQYF.